The 9 T cell receptor beta chains in this list originate from one sample, sequenced in a study of tumour-infiltrating T cells in Burkitt lymphoma. Repertoires were generated with immunoSEQ multiplex PCR, while TCRdb's copy carries only in-frame clones and drops some. The sample shows 2,500 to 3,000 clones, 75% to 85% of them seen only once. Sequenced input: tumor tissue. Receptors were obtained from a human donor with diffuse large B-cell lymphoma.

There are a few counts of this clone. CDR3 nucleotides: TGTGCCAGCAGCTGGGGAGGGGCTCCTGATGGCGGGGAGCTGTTTTTT. Protein sequence: CASSWGGAPDGGELFF. The V and J genes are TRBV11-3 and TRBJ2-2; TRBD2 aligns across 7 bases. This CDR3 spans 16 amino acids. Unmatched junction bases numbered 12, after V lost 4 bases and J lost 7 bases. The germline CDR1 and CDR2 sequences are SGHNT and YENEEA.

The CDR3 loop reads CATLPPRQGLNNEQFF. The CDR3 DNA is TGTGCCACCTTACCCCCAAGACAGGGGCTAAACAATGAGCAGTTCTTC. This chain joins TRBV2 and TRBJ2-1; 8 nucleotides agree with TRBD1. The CDR3 runs to 16 residues. V lost 10 bases, J lost 5 bases, and 16 bases stayed unmatched. Germline-derived CDR1 and CDR2 are SNHLY and FYNNEI.

This sequence joins TRBV27 and TRBJ1-3, with D unresolved. Germline lookup yields CDR1 MNHEY and CDR2 SMNVEV (reference sequence). The length of the CDR3 is 12 residues. V lost 10 bases to trimming and J lost 2 bases, with 9 bases between them. DNA of the CDR3: TGTGCCACCCCAGGAACTGGAAACACCATATATTTT. Translated, it gives CATPGTGNTIYF.

This clone was counted once. The J gene is TRBJ1-1, the V gene TRBV14, with TRBD1 identical over 7 bases. The CDR3 runs to 15 residues. J gave up 4 bases and V 4 bases, and 9 bases lay outside the gene matches. The germline V gene has CDR1 SGHDN and CDR2 FVKESK. CDR3 sequence (DNA): TGTGCCAGCAGCCCCCTTCGAGGGGGCGGCACTGAAGCTTTCTTT. Translated: CASSPLRGGGTEAFF. Full variable domain (remainder filled in from reference TRBV14 and TRBJ1-1): EAGVTQFPSHSVIEKGQTVTLRCDPISGHDNLYWYRRVMGKEIKFLLHFVKESKQDESGMPNNRFLAERTGGTYSTLKVQPAELEDSGVYFCASSPLRGGGTEAFFGQGTRLTVV.

CDR3: CASSLYSTDTGELFF. CDR3 coding DNA: TGTGCCAGCAGCTTATATTCTACAGATACCGGGGAGCTGTTTTTT. The genes are TRBV7-2 and TRBJ2-2; D is ambiguous. The V end was cut by 2 bases, the J end by 5 bases, with 12 bases between. Germline V gene lookup returns CDR1 SGHTA and CDR2 FQGNSA. This CDR3 is built from 15 residues.

The gene calls are TRBV13 and TRBJ2-5; weak D call: TRBD1 (5 bases). CDR3 size: 14 residues. With 2 bases removed from V and 4 bases from J, the gap between germline ends came to 11 bases. Germline V lookup: CDR1 PRHDT, CDR2 FYEKMQ (reference sequence). Here the CDR3 reads CASSLLGPAETQYF. DNA of the CDR3: TGTGCCAGCAGCTTATTGGGGCCGGCAGAGACCCAGTACTTC.

This chain uses TRBV19 with TRBJ1-1, with D hard to call. The V gene's germline CDR1 is LNHDA and CDR2 SQIVND (reference sequence). The CDR3 extends over 11 amino acids. V was pared by 5 bases and J by 6 bases, with 7 bases between. The chain's CDR3 is CASSLGSEAFF. In nucleotides, the CDR3 is TGTGCCAGTAGTCTCGGATCTGAAGCTTTCTTT.

The chain employs TRBV4-1 and TRBJ2-1, with 10 nucleotides matching TRBD1. The length of the CDR3 is 16 residues. V shed 4 bases and J 7 bases; nucleotides not matched to a gene: 10. Germline V CDR1 and CDR2: MGHRA, YSYEKL. The CDR3 loop is CASSRSRDRGWNEQFF. The CDR3 bases are TGCGCCAGCAGCCGGTCCCGGGACAGGGGATGGAATGAGCAGTTCTTC.

This chain links TRBV6-5 with TRBJ1-1; TRBD1 aligns across 8 bases. Germline trimming cut 4 bases from V and 4 bases from J; bases unmatched to any gene: 5. The CDR3 contains 14 residues. From germline, CDR1 is MNHEY and CDR2 SVGAGI. CDR3 loop: CASSSGQGGTEAFF. Written as DNA, the CDR3 is TGTGCCAGCAGTTCTGGACAGGGCGGCACTGAAGCTTTCTTT.